The rows below give T cell receptor beta chains drawn from one sample of a study of post-analysis software for immune sequencing data. One entry per CDR3 protein results from TCRdb running MiXCR on the PCR reads. Among 550,000 to 700,000 distinct CDR3 sequences, 40% to 50% were seen once, and the ten largest hold under 2%. Sequencing used blood. These receptors came from a girl aged 10-17 years with multiple sclerosis. The CDR3 runs from the conserved cysteine through the conserved F or W. Rows may omit the clone size; those that give it use once, few, many or a size class.

V	J	size	CDR3
TRBV10-3	TRBJ2-7	few	CAASTGTSNEQYF
TRBV3-1	TRBJ2-1	-	CASGLSGGTYNEQFF
TRBV28	TRBJ2-7	few	CASMGVSSYEQYF
TRBV20-1	TRBJ2-1	-	CSAAGGSYNEQFF
TRBV7-3	TRBJ1-2	-	CASSPGPGTGVGYTF
TRBV5-5	TRBJ2-2	-	CASSLSTGVSTGELFF
TRBV6-2/TRBV6-3	TRBJ2-7	-	CASSFLTRGEQYF
TRBV6-2/TRBV6-3	TRBJ2-7	few	CASSLDSPSYEQYF
TRBV5-1	TRBJ2-3	-	CASSLMTAGADTQYF
TRBV24-1	TRBJ2-3	-	CATSDPREHSSTDTQYF
TRBV12-3/TRBV12-4	TRBJ1-2	-	CASSPPGENYGYTF
TRBV7-2	TRBJ2-1	-	CASSQTSGGTEQFF
TRBV13	TRBJ2-1	few	CASSLRTTYNEQFF
TRBV6-5	TRBJ2-2	-	CASRLAGGTGELFF
TRBV10-2	TRBJ2-7	once	CASTEPGTGKTYEQYF
TRBV11-2	TRBJ1-2	-	CASSSRRQGLNYGYTF
TRBV6-1	TRBJ1-5	-	CASLLQGSNQPQHF
TRBV4-1	TRBJ2-7	-	CASSQKGGGSSYEQYF
TRBV28	TRBJ1-1	-	CASSGRDRGRGTEAFF
TRBV25-1	TRBJ2-7	-	CASSEPDRVYEQYF
TRBV7-9	-	-	CASTMGLDYEQYF
TRBV12-3/TRBV12-4	TRBJ2-7	-	CASSLGLSADEQYF
TRBV4-1	TRBJ2-7	few	CASSQGTAGYEQYF
TRBV18	TRBJ2-7	-	CASSPPRLAGSYEQYF
TRBV2	TRBJ1-2	-	CASSQDAYGYTF
TRBV5-1	TRBJ2-1	-	CASSFGTSSYEQFF
TRBV19	TRBJ1-2	-	CASSPRTGAGGGGYTF
TRBV6-1	TRBJ2-7	-	CASSEGRGSSYEQYF
TRBV5-1	TRBJ2-1	few	CASSFKFGTLSYNEQFF
TRBV10-3	TRBJ2-7	once	CAISESWEPYEQYF
TRBV11-2	TRBJ2-7	-	CASRPPGGDYEQYF